The 22 T cell receptor beta chains listed next were all sequenced from one sample in a study of Ad26.COV2.S vaccination and SARS-CoV-2 variants. Treatment meaning: over 15 received Ad26.COV2.S at low or high dose, single or two shots; about 5 received placebo; per-sample allocation not given. Specimen acquisition occurred on day 63 following the initial vaccine or placebo injection. Sequenced by immunoSEQ multiplex PCR; TCRdb stores in-frame clones only, minus some. The repertoire consists of 440,000 or so clones, with roughly 91% occurring once and the leading ten covering about 4.5%. Source: peripheral blood, taken in a trial of Ad26.COV2.S vaccine versus placebo. The source is a person between 18 and 60 years old who received the Ad26.COV2.S COVID-19 vaccine or a placebo.

This sequence joins TRBV5-1 and TRBJ2-4; a possible D gene is TRBD1 (6 bases). The CDR3 length is 15 residues. V lost 0 bases, J lost 3 bases, and 10 bases lay in between. Germline V CDR1 and CDR2: SGHRS, YFSETQ. The chain's CDR3 is CASSLGAGVKNIQYF. The DNA of the CDR3 is TGCGCCAGCAGCTTGGGTGCAGGGGTCAAAAACATTCAGTACTTC.

This clone was found once. J is TRBJ1-2 and V is TRBV4-2; 7 bases fit TRBD1. The V segment lost 1 base and the J segment 4 bases; nucleotides outside the gene matches: 9. Looked up from germline, CDR1 is LGHNA and CDR2 is YNFKEQ. The CDR3 runs 16 residues. The CDR3 sequence: CASSQGDDRAPYGYTF. The DNA of the CDR3 is TGTGCCAGCAGCCAAGGGGATGACAGGGCCCCCTATGGCTACACCTTC.

V and J are TRBV5-5 and TRBJ1-5; TRBD1 matches 9 bases. With V trimmed by 4 bases and J by 4 bases, 6 bases remained unmatched. The CDR3 totals 15 residues. Germline V gives CDR1 SGHKS, CDR2 YYEKEE (reference sequence). For the CDR3, the DNA is TGTGCCAGCAGCCTGGGACAGGGCTGGAATCAGCCCCAGCATTTT. This codes for CASSLGQGWNQPQHF. The variable domain in full, with the rest retrieved from reference TRBV5-5 and TRBJ1-5, is DAGVTQSPTHLIKTRGQQVTLRCSPISGHKSVSWYQQVLGQGPQFIFQYYEKEERGRGNFPDRFSARQFPNYSSELNVNALLLGDSALYLCASSLGQGWNQPQHFGDGTRLSIL.

This clone came up once. The chain uses TRBV9 and TRBJ2-7, with 7 bases aligning to TRBD2. The length of the CDR3 is 15 residues. The germline gives CDR1 SGDLS, CDR2 YYNGEE. J lost 1 base, V lost 7 bases, and 11 bases had no gene match. Here the CDR3 DNA reads TGTGCCAGCTCCCGGAGGGAGGGCCTTTCCTACGAGCAGTACTTC. Its protein is CASSRREGLSYEQYF.

The chain is built from TRBV27 and TRBJ2-2; D uncertain. Germline V lookup: CDR1 MNHEY, CDR2 SMNVEV (reference sequence). The CDR3 length is 14 residues. Trimming shortened V by 1 base and J by 5 bases, and 8 bases separated the two germline ends. CDR3 sequence: CASSLFRVTGELFF. The CDR3 region has the DNA TGTGCCAGCAGTTTATTTAGGGTAACCGGGGAGCTGTTTTTT.

V gene TRBV7-9 combines with J gene TRBJ2-2, with 9 positions matching TRBD2. The CDR3 is 17 residues long. V was clipped by 1 base and J by 5 bases; unmatched bases: 8. Germline V lookup: CDR1 SEHNR, CDR2 FQNEAQ (reference sequence). Here the CDR3 reads CASSLDLPSGGTGELFF. The CDR3 nucleotides read TGTGCCAGCAGCTTAGATCTGCCCAGCGGGGGGACCGGGGAGCTGTTTTTT.

The rearrangement joins TRBV28 to TRBJ2-1; 8 bases are shared with TRBD1. V was pared by 5 bases and J by 6 bases, with 15 bases of the junction left unmatched. CDR1 is MDHEN, CDR2 SYDVKM, per germline. The CDR3 consists of 17 residues. The CDR3 loop reads CASSELRGLNRPNEQFF. The CDR3 DNA reads TGTGCCAGCAGTGAACTCAGGGGGCTAAATAGGCCCAATGAGCAGTTCTTC.

The gene calls are TRBV15 and TRBJ2-2, with D possibly being TRBD1 or TRBD2 (5 bases each). Between the trimmed V and J ends, which lost 4 bases and 5 bases, there was a span of 14 bases. The V gene's germline CDR1 is LNHNV and CDR2 YYDKDF (reference sequence). This CDR3 comprises 15 residues. CDR3 protein: CATSKGTSATGELFF. The CDR3 bases are TGTGCCACCAGCAAGGGGACGAGCGCAACCGGGGAGCTGTTTTTT.

This chain joins TRBV5-5 and TRBJ2-5; 9 bases map to TRBD1. J was trimmed by 5 bases and V by 4 bases; bases with no gene match: 9. Germline V gene lookup returns CDR1 SGHKS and CDR2 YYEKEE (reference sequence). The CDR3 sequence is 15 residues long. The CDR3 nucleotides read TGTGCCAGCAGCCCCTGGGGACAGGGTAGGGAGACCCAGTACTTC. Residues: CASSPWGQGRETQYF.

The chain combines TRBV11-3 with TRBJ2-2; TRBD1 matches 8 bases. The CDR3 sequence is 15 residues long. The V and J ends lost 5 bases and 5 bases, in that order; junction bases with no gene match: 7. Germline CDR1 is SGHNT and CDR2 is YENEEA. CDR3 sequence: CASSPRTGRTGELFF. DNA of the CDR3: TGTGCCAGCAGCCCGAGGACAGGGCGGACCGGGGAGCTGTTTTTT.

This chain uses TRBV6-4 with TRBJ2-1; 8 nucleotides align to TRBD2. Trimming cost V 2 bases and J 9 bases; bases outside gene matches: 9. From germline, CDR1 is MRHNA and CDR2 SNTAGT. CDR3 length: 15 residues. For the CDR3, the DNA is TGTGCCAGCAGTGACGTAGCGGGATCGCTCGGTGAGCAGTTCTTC. Its protein is CASSDVAGSLGEQFF.

V usage is TRBV4-1 and J usage is TRBJ2-3, with 7 bases identical to TRBD2. CDR3 length: 19 residues. The ends lost 0 bases at V and 4 bases at J; junction bases unmatched: 16. Germline CDR1 reads MGHRA; CDR2 reads YSYEKL. The chain's CDR3 is CASSQEGPAGLDAADTQYF. The CDR3 region has the DNA TGCGCCAGCAGCCAAGAAGGGCCAGCGGGGCTAGACGCGGCAGATACGCAGTATTTT.

The chain employs TRBV29-1 and TRBJ1-5, with 8 nucleotides matching TRBD1. There are 13 residues in the CDR3. Unmatched junction bases numbered 2, after V lost 4 bases and J lost 3 bases. Germline V gene sequence: CDR1 SQVTM, CDR2 ANQGSEA. CDR3 in DNA: TGCAGCGTTGCCAGGGGGCACAATCAGCCCCAGCATTTT. Its protein is CSVARGHNQPQHF.

V gene TRBV3-1 (or the pseudogene TRBV3-2) combines with J gene TRBJ1-5; no firm D call. The CDR3 is 14 amino acids. V lost 5 bases to trimming and J lost 4 bases, with 12 bases between them. Germline CDR1 and CDR2: LGHDT and YNNKEL (reference sequence). The chain's CDR3 is CASSSTGKNQPQHF. The CDR3 coding sequence is TGTGCCAGCAGCAGTACCGGGAAAAATCAGCCCCAGCATTTT.

For the CDR3, the DNA is TGTGCCAGCAGTCCCCCGACGGGGAAACAGACCACTTACGAGCAGTACTTC. This codes for CASSPPTGKQTTYEQYF. This chain connects TRBV28 to TRBJ2-7; possibly TRBD2 for D (5 bases). The V gene lost 5 bases and the J gene lost 4 bases, with 24 bases spanning the gap. Germline CDR1 MDHEN, CDR2 SYDVKM. The CDR3 consists of 17 residues. Full variable domain (rest looked up from reference TRBV28 and TRBJ2-7): DVKVTQSSRYLVKRTGEKVFLECVQDMDHENMFWYRQDPGLGLRLIYFSYDVKMKEKGDIPEGYSVSREKKERFSLILESASTNQTSMYLCASSPPTGKQTTYEQYFGPGTRLTVT.

The chain combines TRBV11-2 with TRBJ1-2; D is undetermined. With 4 bases removed from V and 1 base from J, the gap between germline ends came to 4 bases. The CDR3 loop spans 12 amino acids. Germline V gene data show CDR1 as SGHAT and CDR2 as FQNNGV. The CDR3 loop is CASSSINYGYTF. In DNA form, the CDR3 reads TGTGCCAGCAGCTCTATTAACTATGGCTACACCTTC.

Note on this clone: The sample contains more than one DNA sequence encoding this CDR3. The chain uses TRBV28 and TRBJ1-1; 7 bases line up with TRBD1. V dropped 2 bases and J dropped 0; count of bases not matched to a gene: 0. CDR3 size: 14 residues. Germline-derived CDR1 and CDR2 are MDHEN and SYDVKM. CDR3 bases: TGTGCCAGCAGTTTAACAGGGGTGAACACTGAAGCTTTCTTT. Its translation: CASSLTGVNTEAFF.

J is TRBJ2-6 and V is TRBV11-2; 11 positions agree with TRBD1. CDR3 length: 16 residues. Germline CDR1 is SGHAT and CDR2 is FQNNGV. The trim removed 5 bases at V and 2 bases at J, leaving 2 bases unmatched. CDR3 sequence: CASSMGQGAGANVLTF. The CDR3, as DNA: TGTGCCAGCAGCATGGGACAGGGGGCTGGGGCCAACGTCCTGACTTTC.

V is TRBV5-5 and J is TRBJ1-2, with D possibly matching TRBD1 (6 bases). The germline V gene encodes CDR1 SGHKS and CDR2 YYEKEE (reference sequence). The CDR3 totals 14 residues. Trimming shortened V by 2 bases and J by 6 bases, and 14 bases separated the two germline ends. The CDR3 nucleotides read TGTGCCAGCAGCTTAGGCAGGGGATTGGATGGCTACACCTTC. Translation gives CASSLGRGLDGYTF.

The CDR3 DNA is TGCAGTGCTCCCATGTACAATGAGCAGTTCTTC. This gives the protein CSAPMYNEQFF. V and J are TRBV20-1 and TRBJ2-1; D not resolved. Germline-derived CDR1 and CDR2 are DFQATT and SNEGSKA (reference sequence). The CDR3 spans 11 residues. Trimming removed 5 bases at V and 4 bases at J, with 6 bases between.

This sequence joins TRBV6-5 and TRBJ2-5, with D perhaps matching TRBD2 (5 bases). The CDR3 is made up of 15 amino acids. The germline gives CDR1 MNHEY, CDR2 SVGAGI. V was cut by 3 bases and J by 5 bases, with 16 bases left in between. The CDR3 reads CASSYREGPWETQYF. The CDR3 DNA sequence: TGTGCCAGCAGTTATCGGGAAGGGCCATGGGAGACCCAGTACTTC.

The chain carries TRBV10-3 and TRBJ2-3; D ambiguous. The CDR3 is 15 amino acids. Trimming took 2 bases from V and 0 from J, leaving 9 bases between them. Germline lookup yields CDR1 ENHRY and CDR2 SYGVKD. CDR3 sequence reads: CAISERRPSTDTQYF. CDR3 bases: TGTGCCATCAGTGAGCGCAGGCCGAGCACAGATACGCAGTATTTT.